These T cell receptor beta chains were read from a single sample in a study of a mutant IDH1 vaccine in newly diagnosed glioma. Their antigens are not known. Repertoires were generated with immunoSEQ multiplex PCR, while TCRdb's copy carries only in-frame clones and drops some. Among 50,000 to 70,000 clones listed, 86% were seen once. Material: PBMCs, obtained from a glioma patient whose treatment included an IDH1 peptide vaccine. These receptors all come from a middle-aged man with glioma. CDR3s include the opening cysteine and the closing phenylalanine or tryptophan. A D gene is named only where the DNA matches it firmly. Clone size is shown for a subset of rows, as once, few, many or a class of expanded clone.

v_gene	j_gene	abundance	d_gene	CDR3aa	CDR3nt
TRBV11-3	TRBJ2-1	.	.	CASSPGQRDNEQFF	TGTGCCAGCAGCCCAGGTCAGCGGGACAATGAGCAGTTCTTC
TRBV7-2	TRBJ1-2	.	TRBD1	CASSPWDRAYGYTF	TGTGCCAGCAGCCCATGGGACAGGGCTTATGGCTACACCTTC
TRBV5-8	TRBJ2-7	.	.	CASSLHYEQYF	TGTGCCAGCAGCTTACACTACGAGCAGTACTTC
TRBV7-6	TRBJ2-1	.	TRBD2	CASSAHSSGSSNEQFF	TGTGCCAGCAGCGCCCACTCTAGCGGGAGTTCGAATGAGCAGTTCTTC
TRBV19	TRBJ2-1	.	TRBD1	CASQGARNEQFF	TGTGCCAGTCAGGGGGCGCGGAATGAGCAGTTCTTC
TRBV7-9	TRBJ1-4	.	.	CASSLFGGSGEKLFF	TGTGCCAGCTCCTTGTTCGGGGGGTCGGGGGAAAAACTGTTTTTT
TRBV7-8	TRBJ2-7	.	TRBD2	CASSRTREGSYEQYF	TGTGCCAGCAGCCGGACGCGGGAGGGGTCCTACGAGCAGTACTTC
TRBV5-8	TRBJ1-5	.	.	CASGGGSPFNQPQHF	TGTGCCAGCGGGGGGGGGAGCCCCTTCAATCAGCCCCAGCATTTT
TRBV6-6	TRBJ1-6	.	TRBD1	CASSYSGTDNSPLHF	TGTGCCAGCAGTTACTCAGGGACAGATAATTCACCCCTCCACTTT
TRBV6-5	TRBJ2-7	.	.	CASSYLVGGTYEQYF	TGTGCCAGCAGTTACCTGGTGGGGGGCACCTACGAGCAGTACTTC
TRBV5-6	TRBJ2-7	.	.	CASSPSAWGSYEQYF	TGTGCCAGCAGCCCCTCCGCTTGGGGTTCCTACGAGCAGTACTTC
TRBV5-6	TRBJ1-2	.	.	CASSLGGNYGYTF	TGTGCCAGCAGCTTGGGGGGGAACTATGGCTACACCTTC
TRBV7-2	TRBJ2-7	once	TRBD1	CASTRTGGSGEQYF	TGTGCCAGCACCCGGACAGGGGGCTCGGGTGAGCAGTACTTC
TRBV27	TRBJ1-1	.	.	CASSLTGTTFEAFF	TGTGCCAGCAGTCTTACAGGGACCACCTTTGAAGCTTTCTTT
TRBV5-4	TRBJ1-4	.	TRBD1	CASSLGNRGTNEKLFF	TGTGCCAGCAGCTTGGGAAACAGGGGTACCAATGAAAAACTGTTTTTT
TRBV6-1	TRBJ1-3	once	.	CASITVLGSGNTIYF	TGTGCCAGCATTACGGTGTTGGGGTCTGGAAACACCATATATTTT
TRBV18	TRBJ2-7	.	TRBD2	CASSPQRENYEQYF	TGTGCCAGCTCACCACAGCGGGAGAACTACGAGCAGTACTTC
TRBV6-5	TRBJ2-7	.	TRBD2	CASRGLAGDASF	TGTGCCAGCAGAGGACTAGCGGGGGATGCCTCATTC
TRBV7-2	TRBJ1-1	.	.	CASSSKIRQGKAFF	TGTGCCAGCAGCTCCAAGATTCGTCAGGGTAAAGCTTTCTTT
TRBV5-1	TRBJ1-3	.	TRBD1	CASSLDRDGNTIYF	TGCGCCAGCAGCCTGGACAGGGATGGAAACACCATATATTTT
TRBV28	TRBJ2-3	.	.	CASSWARTDTQYF	TGTGCCAGCAGTTGGGCCCGTACAGATACGCAGTATTTT
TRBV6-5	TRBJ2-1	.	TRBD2	CASSSGLGFYNEQFF	TGTGCCAGCAGTTCCGGACTAGGTTTCTACAATGAGCAGTTCTTC
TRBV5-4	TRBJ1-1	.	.	CASSVTDFTEAFF	TGTGCCAGCAGCGTGACAGATTTCACTGAAGCTTTCTTT
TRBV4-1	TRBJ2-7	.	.	CASSQEWGSSYEQYF	TGCGCCAGCAGCCAAGAATGGGGGAGCTCCTACGAGCAGTACTTC
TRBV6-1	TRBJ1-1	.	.	CASSEQAKNTEAFF	TGTGCCAGCAGTGAACAAGCAAAGAACACTGAAGCTTTCTTT
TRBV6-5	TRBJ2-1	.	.	CASSYPGRGRHEQFF	TGTGCCAGCAGTTACCCCGGGAGGGGGCGACATGAGCAGTTCTTC
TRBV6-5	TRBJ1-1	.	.	CASSRGVRTEAFF	TGTGCCAGCAGTCGAGGGGTACGGACTGAAGCTTTCTTT
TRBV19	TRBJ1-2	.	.	CASSIVSNYGYTF	TGTGCCAGTAGTATTGTCAGTAACTATGGCTACACCTTC
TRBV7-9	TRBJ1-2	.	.	CASSLAQGRAYGYTF	TGTGCCAGCAGCTTAGCTCAAGGGCGCGCCTATGGCTACACCTTC
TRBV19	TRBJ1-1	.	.	CASSILGNTEAFF	TGTGCCAGTAGTATCTTGGGGAACACTGAAGCTTTCTTT
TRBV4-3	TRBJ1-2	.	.	CASSQYRGTVNYGYTF	TGCGCCAGCAGCCAATACCGGGGGACCGTTAACTATGGCTACACCTTC
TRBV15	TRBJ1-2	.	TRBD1	CATSRGATGDEGYTF	TGTGCCACCAGCAGAGGTGCGACAGGGGACGAAGGCTACACCTTC
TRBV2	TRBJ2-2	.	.	CASRADTTTGELFF	TGTGCCAGCAGGGCGGACACAACCACCGGGGAGCTGTTTTTT
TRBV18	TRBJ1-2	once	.	CASSPDMGDGYTF	TGTGCCAGCTCACCCGACATGGGAGATGGCTACACCTTC
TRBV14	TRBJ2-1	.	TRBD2	CASSQWASGYNEQFF	TGTGCCAGCAGCCAATGGGCTAGCGGATACAATGAGCAGTTCTTC
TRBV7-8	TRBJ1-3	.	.	CASSPRTVGNTIYF	TGTGCCAGCAGCCCCCGGACGGTTGGAAACACCATATATTTT
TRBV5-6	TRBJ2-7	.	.	CASSLVGGTYEQYF	TGTGCCAGCAGCTTGGTTGGGGGTACCTACGAGCAGTACTTC
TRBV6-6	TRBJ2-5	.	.	CASSQAGETQYF	TGTGCCAGCAGTCAGGCAGGCGAGACCCAGTACTTC
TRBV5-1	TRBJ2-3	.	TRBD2	CASSLGTSGGTDTQYF	TGCGCCAGCAGCCTCGGGACTAGCGGAGGCACAGATACGCAGTATTTT
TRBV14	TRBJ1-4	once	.	CASSQDVGGSGKLFF	TGTGCCAGCAGCCAAGATGTGGGGGGGTCGGGAAAACTGTTTTTT
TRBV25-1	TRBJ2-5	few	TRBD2	CASSAGLARETQYF	TGTGCCAGCAGTGCGGGACTAGCGAGGGAGACCCAGTACTTC
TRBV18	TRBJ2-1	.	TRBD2	CASSPALAGGQGEQFF	TGTGCCAGCTCACCGGCGCTAGCGGGAGGGCAGGGTGAGCAGTTCTTC
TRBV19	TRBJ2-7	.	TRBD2	CASSIDRTSPWAEQYF	TGTGCCAGTAGTATAGATCGGACTAGCCCGTGGGCCGAGCAGTACTTC
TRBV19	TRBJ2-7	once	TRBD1	CASSSTGTGNYEQYF	TGTGCCAGTAGTTCTACCGGGACAGGGAACTACGAGCAGTACTTC
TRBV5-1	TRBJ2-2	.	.	CASSFGRENTGELFF	TGCGCCAGCAGCTTTGGGCGGGAGAACACCGGGGAGCTGTTTTTT
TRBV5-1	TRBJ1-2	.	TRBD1	CASSLQGARNYGYTF	TGCGCCAGCAGCTTACAGGGGGCAAGGAACTATGGCTACACCTTC
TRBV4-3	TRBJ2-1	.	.	CASSQIAREQFF	TGCGCCAGCAGCCAAATAGCGCGGGAGCAGTTCTTC
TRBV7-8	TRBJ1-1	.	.	CASSAQGVTEAFF	TGTGCCAGCAGCGCACAGGGAGTTACTGAAGCTTTCTTT
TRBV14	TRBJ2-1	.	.	CASSYTTDSEQFF	TGTGCCAGCAGCTACACGACGGACTCGGAGCAGTTCTTC
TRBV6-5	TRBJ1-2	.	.	CASRLTGNHGYTF	TGTGCCAGCAGGTTAACCGGGAACCATGGCTACACCTTC
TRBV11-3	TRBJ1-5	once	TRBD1	CASSPRDRGFGNQPQHF	TGTGCCAGCAGCCCACGGGACAGGGGGTTCGGCAATCAGCCCCAGCATTTT
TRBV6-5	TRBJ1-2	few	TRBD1	CASSYSTGFDYGYTF	TGTGCCAGCAGTTACTCGACAGGGTTTGACTATGGCTACACCTTC
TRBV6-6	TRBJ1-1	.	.	CASRPVLPMNTEAFF	TGTGCCAGCAGACCCGTTTTGCCTATGAACACTGAAGCTTTCTTT
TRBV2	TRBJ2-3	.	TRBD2	CASSVAGGPDTQYF	TGTGCCAGCAGTGTCGCGGGAGGGCCAGATACGCAGTATTTT
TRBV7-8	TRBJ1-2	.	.	CASSLGMSNYGYTF	TGTGCCAGCAGCTTAGGGATGTCTAACTATGGCTACACCTTC
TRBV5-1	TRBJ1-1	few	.	CASVKLPGLNTEAFF	TGCGCCAGCGTCAAACTGCCGGGGTTGAACACTGAAGCTTTCTTT
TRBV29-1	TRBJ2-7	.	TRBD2	CSVSDSGLAGETYEQYF	TGCAGCGTTTCGGACAGCGGACTAGCGGGGGAGACCTACGAGCAGTACTTC
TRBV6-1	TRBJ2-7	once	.	CASSARTITYEQYF	TGTGCCAGCAGTGCCCGGACGATCACCTACGAGCAGTACTTC
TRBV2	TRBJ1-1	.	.	CASSGDRIMNTEAFF	TGTGCCAGCAGTGGAGACAGGATCATGAACACTGAAGCTTTCTTT
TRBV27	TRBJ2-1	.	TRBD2	CASRGGYGGGTSGSNEQFF	TGTGCCAGCAGGGGGGGTTATGGCGGCGGGACTAGCGGGAGCAATGAGCAGTTCTTC